A single TCR beta chain is shown here with its context. The antigen is unknown. CDR1 is SGHNT and CDR2 is YYREEE in the germline V gene (reference sequence). There are 14 residues in the CDR3. V lost 5 bases and J lost 1, with 10 bases in between. These data originate in a study of OX40 agonist ivuxolimab in advanced cancers. On the study more broadly: While on treatment, patients had intravenous ivuxolimab at 0.01 to 10 mg/kg every 2 weeks. Antecedent anti-PD-1, anti-PD-L1 or anti-CTLA-4 therapy was permissible, with approximately 44% having received some.

Study-level findings and limits: At doses 0.1 to 3.0 mg/kg, CD4+ and CD8+ clones expanded. The 0.1-3.0 mg/kg partial responders had among the lowest clonal expansion.

Method: immunoSEQ multiplex PCR; TCRdb's copy keeps in-frame clones and lacks some. The repertoire consists of around 30,000 clones, with roughly 85% occurring once and the leading ten covering around 2.5%. The TCR was taken from an adult with an advanced solid tumor such as melanoma, head and neck, liver or kidney cancer. The chain carries TRBV5-4 and TRBJ2-1; D is possibly TRBD2 (5 bases). This specimen consisted of CD4+ or CD8+ T cells sorted from blood, obtained in a trial of the OX40 agonist ivuxolimab. The CDR3 DNA is TGTGCCAGCAGTCGTAGAGGGTCCTACAATGAGCAGTTCTTC. Translated, it gives CASSRRGSYNEQFF.